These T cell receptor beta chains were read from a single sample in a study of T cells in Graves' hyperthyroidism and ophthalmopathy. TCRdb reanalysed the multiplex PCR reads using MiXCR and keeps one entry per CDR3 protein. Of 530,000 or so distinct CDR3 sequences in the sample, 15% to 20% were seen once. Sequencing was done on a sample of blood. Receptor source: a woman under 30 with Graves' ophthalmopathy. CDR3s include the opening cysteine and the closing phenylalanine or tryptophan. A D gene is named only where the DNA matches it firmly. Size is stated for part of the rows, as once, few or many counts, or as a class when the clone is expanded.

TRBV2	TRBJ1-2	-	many	TGTGCCAGCAGTGAAAGGGTCCAGAATCCCTATGGCTACACCTTC	CASSERVQNPYGYTF
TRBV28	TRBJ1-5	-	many	TGTGCCAGCAGTTTAAGCTGGGACACCAATCAGCCCCAGCATTTT	CASSLSWDTNQPQHF
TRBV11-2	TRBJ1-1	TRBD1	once	TGTGCCAGCAGCCCGGGGGACAGAAGCATGAACGCTGAAGCTTTCTTT	CASSPGDRSMNAEAFF
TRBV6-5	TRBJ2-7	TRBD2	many	TGTGCCAGCAGTTACTCGTTAGCGGGGCGCTCCTACGAGCAGTACTTC	CASSYSLAGRSYEQYF
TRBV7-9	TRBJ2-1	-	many	TGTGCCAGCAGCCCCCCGACGGGGCGGGATTACAATGAGCAGTTCTTC	CASSPPTGRDYNEQFF
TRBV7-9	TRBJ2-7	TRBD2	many	TGTGCCAGCAGCCCCCCAAAAATAGCCGGGACTATGAGCGAGCAGTACTTC	CASSPPKIAGTMSEQYF
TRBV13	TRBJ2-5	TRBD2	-	TGTGCCAGCAGCTGGCTAGCGGGAGGCTCGGGAGAGACCCAGTACTTC	CASSWLAGGSGETQYF
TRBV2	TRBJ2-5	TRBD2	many	TGTGCCAGCAGTGGGGCTAGCGGACGGGAAGAGACCCAGTACTTC	CASSGASGREETQYF
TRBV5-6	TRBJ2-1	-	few	TGTGCCAGCAGCATCACAGGGCACAATGAGCAGTTCTTC	CASSITGHNEQFF
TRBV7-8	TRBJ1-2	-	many	TGTGCCAGCAGCTTAGCGATGGGGGGGCAGGGCTACACCTTC	CASSLAMGGQGYTF
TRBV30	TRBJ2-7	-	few	TGTGCCTGGAGGTGGAGGGGTTCCTACGAGCAGTACTTC	CAWRWRGSYEQYF
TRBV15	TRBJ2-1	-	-	TGTGCCACCAGCAGGGAGACAGACAATGAGCAGTTCTTC	CATSRETDNEQFF
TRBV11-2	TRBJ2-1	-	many	TGTGCCAGCAGCTTAGACGGACTACCGTACAATGAGCAGTTCTTC	CASSLDGLPYNEQFF
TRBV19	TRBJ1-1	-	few	TGTGCCAGTAACACCCTGCGGAACACTGAAGCTTTCTTT	CASNTLRNTEAFF
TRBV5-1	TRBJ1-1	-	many	TGCGCCAGCAGAATCGACGTAAACACTGAAGCTTTCTTT	CASRIDVNTEAFF
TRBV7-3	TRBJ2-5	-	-	TGTGTCAGCAGCCAGGGCGCCTCGCGTGAGACCCAGTACTTC	CVSSQGASRETQYF
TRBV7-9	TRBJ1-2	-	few	TGTGCCAGCAGTCCAGGGTTAGGCTACACCTTC	CASSPGLGYTF
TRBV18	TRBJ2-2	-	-	TGTGCCAGCGGCACGAAGGACAACCTGGGCGGGGAGCTGTTTTTT	CASGTKDNLGGELFF
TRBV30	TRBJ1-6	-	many	TGTGCCTGGAGTCCAGGGTCGGGTTCACCCCTCCACTTT	CAWSPGSGSPLHF